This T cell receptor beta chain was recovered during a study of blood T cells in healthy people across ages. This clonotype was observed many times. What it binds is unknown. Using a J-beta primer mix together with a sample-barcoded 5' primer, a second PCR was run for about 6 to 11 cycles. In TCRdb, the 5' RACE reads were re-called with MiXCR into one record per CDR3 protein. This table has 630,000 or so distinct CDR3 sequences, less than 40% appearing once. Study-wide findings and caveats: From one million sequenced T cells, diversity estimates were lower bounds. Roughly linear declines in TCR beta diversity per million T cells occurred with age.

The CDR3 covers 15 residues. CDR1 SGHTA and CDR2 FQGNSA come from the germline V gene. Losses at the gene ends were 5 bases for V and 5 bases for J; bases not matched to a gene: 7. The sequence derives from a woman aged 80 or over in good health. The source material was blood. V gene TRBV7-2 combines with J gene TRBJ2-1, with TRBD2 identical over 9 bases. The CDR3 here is CASSVGLAKNNEQFF. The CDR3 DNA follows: TGTGCCAGCAGCGTAGGACTAGCGAAAAACAATGAGCAGTTCTTC.